These 25 T cell receptor beta chains were sequenced from one sample in a study of identical twins. One entry per CDR3 protein results from TCRdb running MiXCR on the 5' RACE reads. The profile shows 350,000 to 600,000 distinct CDR3 sequences, about 14% of them singletons. The same specimen was also included in a second study, on yellow fever vaccine responses in identical twins.

The source material was CD4+ T cells sorted from blood. The receptors shown here come from a woman between 18 and 29 years old in good health.

Here the CDR3 reads CASRRSGANEKLFF. The CDR3 DNA follows: TGTGCCAGCAGACGCTCAGGGGCTAATGAAAAACTGTTTTTT. The chain recombines TRBV27 with TRBJ1-4, with D tentatively TRBD1 (6 bases). The CDR3 totals 14 residues. Trimming removed 6 bases at V and 3 bases at J, with 11 bases between. Germline assignment: CDR1 MNHEY and CDR2 SMNVEV (reference sequence).

The rearrangement links TRBV5-4 to TRBJ1-4, with 7 bases lining up with TRBD1. CDR3 length: 15 residues. Trimming at V came to 4 bases and at J to 7 bases, leaving 10 bases not matched to a gene. Per germline, CDR1 SGHNT and CDR2 YYREEE (reference sequence). CDR3 sequence reads: CASSPEGGRPEKLFF. The CDR3 nucleotides are TGTGCCAGCAGCCCTGAAGGGGGCAGACCTGAAAAACTGTTTTTT.

This sequence joins TRBV29-1 and TRBJ1-4; D remains unclear. The germline V gene has CDR1 SQVTM and CDR2 ANQGSEA. V lost 3 bases to trimming and J lost 4 bases, with 9 bases between them. This CDR3 region has 13 residues. The CDR3 DNA is TGCAGCGTTGATGACGGACGTAATGAAAAACTGTTTTTT. It translates to CSVDDGRNEKLFF.

This clonotype has more than one count but fewer than ten. V usage is TRBV3-1 and J usage is TRBJ2-1; D gene unclear. Germline CDR1 reads LGHDT; CDR2 reads YNNKEL (reference sequence). The CDR3 covers 16 residues. V lost 1 base and J lost 3, with 13 bases in between. CDR3 residues: CASSQARQLLYNEQFF. As DNA, the CDR3 is TGTGCCAGCAGCCAAGCGAGGCAGCTACTCTACAATGAGCAGTTCTTC.

This clonotype showed up many times. This sequence joins TRBV29-1 and TRBJ2-7; a possible D gene is TRBD2 (6 bases). There are 14 residues in the CDR3. Deletions cut 7 bases from V and 6 bases from J, with 22 bases between. CDR1 is SQVTM, CDR2 ANQGSEA, per germline. The CDR3 sequence: CSGRIAAEGGEQYF. CDR3 in DNA: TGCAGCGGACGTATAGCGGCAGAGGGCGGCGAGCAGTACTTC.

The chain couples TRBV28 to TRBJ2-7; no definite D call. Looked up from germline, CDR1 is MDHEN and CDR2 is SYDVKM. The CDR3 is 13 residues long. V dropped 8 bases and J dropped 4 bases, with 15 bases sitting between them. The CDR3 bases are TGTGCCAGCCAGTACCGGGCCAAATACGAGCAGTACTTC. Its translation is CASQYRAKYEQYF. The entire variable domain, with the rest obtained from reference TRBV28 and TRBJ2-7, is as follows: DVKVTQSSRYLVKRTGEKVFLECVQDMDHENMFWYRQDPGLGLRLIYFSYDVKMKEKGDIPEGYSVSREKKERFSLILESASTNQTSMYLCASQYRAKYEQYFGPGTRLTVT.

A few counts support this clonotype. CDR3 sequence reads: CASSSLNGQGRHREAFF. CDR3 sequence (DNA): TGTGCCAGCAGCTCTCTAAATGGACAGGGTAGGCATCGGGAAGCTTTCTTT. The chain couples TRBV5-6 to TRBJ1-1; TRBD1 agrees at 8 bases. This CDR3 has 17 amino acids. The V gene's germline CDR1 is SGHDT and CDR2 YYEEEE. V trimming: 3 bases; J trimming: 8 bases; junction bases outside the gene matches: 18.

The genes are TRBV5-1 and TRBJ2-7; TRBD2 agrees at 8 bases. CDR3 length: 13 amino acids. V lost 5 bases and J lost 7; bases outside the gene matches: 8. Germline V gene sequence: CDR1 SGHRS, CDR2 YFSETQ. CDR3 sequence (DNA): TGCGCCAGCAGTCCGAGCGGGAGCGGAGAGCAGTACTTC. Translating gives CASSPSGSGEQYF.

This clonotype occurred a few times. The chain combines TRBV7-9 with TRBJ2-5, with D hard to call. This CDR3 comprises 15 residues. CDR1 and CDR2 (germline): SEHNR, FQNEAQ (reference sequence). Trimming cost V 1 base and J 5 bases, with 14 bases left between them. CDR3 bases: TGTGCCAGCAGCTTAGGGGAAAGTAGTAGGGAGACCCAGTACTTC. Its protein is CASSLGESSRETQYF.

This clonotype was seen only once. Given a much more abundant clone one base away, this may be a read error. The chain combines TRBV9 with TRBJ2-3; 11 bases match TRBD2. Germline CDR1 is SGDLS and CDR2 is YYNGEE. The CDR3 is 15 residues long. V was pared by 4 bases and J by 7 bases, with 8 bases of the junction left unmatched. CDR3 bases: TGTGCCAGCAGCTCTAGCGGGGGGCCGGTGTATACGCAGTATTTT. This sequence encodes CASSSSGGPVYTQYF.

The chain is built from TRBV2 and TRBJ2-5; D not resolved. Trimming took off 10 bases at V and 2 bases at J, with 17 bases between the two ends. The germline V gene encodes CDR1 SNHLY and CDR2 FYNNEI. The CDR3 sequence is 14 residues long. Written as DNA, the CDR3 is TGTGCCACCTCGACGGGCAGGCGGCAAGAGACCCAGTACTTC. This codes for CATSTGRRQETQYF. The complete variable domain, with remaining parts taken from reference TRBV2 and TRBJ2-5, reads EPEVTQTPSHQVTQMGQEVILRCVPISNHLYFYWYRQILGQKVEFLVSFYNNEISEKSEIFDDQFSVERPDGSNFTLKIRSTKLEDSAMYFCATSTGRRQETQYFGPGTRLLVL.

This clonotype was observed a handful of times. This chain links TRBV5-1 with TRBJ2-5, with 12 bases identical to TRBD1. Trimming cost V 4 bases and J 6 bases; bases outside gene matches: 4. Germline CDR1 SGHRS, CDR2 YFSETQ. The CDR3 spans 14 residues. The CDR3, as DNA: TGCGCCAGCAGCCGGGACAGGGGGCCGCAGACCCAGTACTTC. Amino acid sequence: CASSRDRGPQTQYF.

In this sample, this clonotype turned up a few times. The chain is built from TRBV27 and TRBJ2-1; 9 positions agree with TRBD2. The CDR3 is made up of 13 amino acids. The germline V gene has CDR1 MNHEY and CDR2 SMNVEV (reference sequence). Germline trimming cut 6 bases from V and 13 bases from J; bases unmatched to any gene: 10. CDR3 sequence reads: CASSPISGSGQFF. The CDR3 bases are TGTGCCAGCAGCCCAATTAGCGGGAGCGGACAGTTCTTC.

This clonotype was observed a few times. The genes are TRBV11-2 and TRBJ2-7, with TRBD2 as a possible D gene (6 bases). Trimming cost V 5 bases and J 1 base, with 15 bases left between them. CDR1 is SGHAT, CDR2 FQNNGV, per germline. CDR3 size: 15 residues. CDR3: CASSGEVTASYEQYF. CDR3 coding DNA: TGTGCCAGCAGCGGGGAGGTGACAGCGTCCTACGAGCAGTACTTC.

The chain recombines TRBV27 with TRBJ2-5; D unclear. This CDR3 is built from 14 residues. V was shortened by 5 bases and J by 4 bases, with 14 bases between the two germline ends. CDR1 and CDR2 (germline): MNHEY, SMNVEV (reference sequence). CDR3 in amino acids: CASSPRTRRETQYF. The CDR3 coding sequence is TGTGCCAGCAGTCCCCGGACCAGAAGAGAGACCCAGTACTTC.

This clonotype has just a few counts. This chain links TRBV21-1 with TRBJ2-1. TRBV21-1 is annotated as a pseudogene. There are 16 residues in the CDR3. Here the CDR3 reads CASSKGRKSSYNEQFF. Written as DNA, the CDR3 is TGTGCCAGCAGCAAAGGAAGGAAAAGCTCCTACAATGAGCAGTTCTTC.

The table lists this clonotype with many counts. V usage is TRBV29-1 and J usage is TRBJ2-5; D ambiguous. Germline-derived CDR1 and CDR2 are SQVTM and ANQGSEA. V shed 3 bases and J shed 1 base, with 6 bases lying between them. The length of the CDR3 is 12 residues. The CDR3 region is CSVDLFQETQYF. Written as DNA, the CDR3 is TGCAGCGTTGACCTTTTCCAAGAGACCCAGTACTTC.

This clonotype was observed a few times. The chain links TRBV7-3 to TRBJ1-2; TRBD1 agrees at 9 bases. CDR1 and CDR2 (germline): SGHTA, FQGTGA. The CDR3 has 16 amino acids. V dropped 0 bases and J dropped 4; count of bases not matched to a gene: 6. The CDR3 bases are TGTGCCAGCAGCTTAACCGGGACAGGGACCTCCTATGGCTACACCTTC. It codes for CASSLTGTGTSYGYTF.

This clonotype was seen many times. V usage is TRBV19 and J usage is TRBJ2-1; D gene ambiguous. This CDR3 contains 15 residues. Trimming shortened V by 4 bases and J by 0 bases, and 10 bases separated the two germline ends. CDR1 LNHDA and CDR2 SQIVND come from the germline V gene (reference sequence). DNA of the CDR3: TGTGCCAGTAGTACCTACAGAAGCTCCTACAATGAGCAGTTCTTC. It is translated as CASSTYRSSYNEQFF.

This rearrangement joins TRBV10-3 to TRBJ2-1, with D unclear. The CDR3 runs to 13 residues. The germline V and J ends were trimmed by 0 bases and 7 bases, with 7 bases remaining between them. From germline, CDR1 is ENHRY and CDR2 SYGVKD. Here the CDR3 reads CAISESLGNEQFF. The CDR3 bases are TGTGCCATCAGTGAGTCGCTGGGGAATGAGCAGTTCTTC.

Ten or more counts support this clonotype. This chain connects TRBV15 to TRBJ2-5; D unclear. In germline, CDR1 is LNHNV, CDR2 YYDKDF (reference sequence). CDR3 length: 13 residues. The V and J ends lost 1 base and 3 bases respectively, with 6 bases between them. The chain's CDR3 is CATSRVGEETQYF. CDR3 in DNA: TGTGCCACCAGCAGAGTTGGGGAAGAGACCCAGTACTTC.

V is TRBV14 and J is TRBJ2-1; no reliable D call. The ends were cut back, 4 bases at V and 4 bases at J, with 8 bases in the middle. This CDR3 comprises 13 residues. CDR1 is SGHDN and CDR2 is FVKESK in the germline V gene. CDR3 coding DNA: TGTGCCAGCAGCCTTACTCTATACAATGAGCAGTTCTTC. This translates into CASSLTLYNEQFF.

In its sample, this clonotype was seen a few times. This chain joins TRBV5-8 and TRBJ2-5; TRBD1 agrees at 10 bases. This CDR3 has 15 residues. The J segment lost 5 bases and the V segment lost 3 bases, leaving 7 bases of the junction unmatched. Germline loops: CDR1 SGHTS, CDR2 YDEGEE. In DNA form, the CDR3 reads TGTGCCAGCAGCTCCGACAGGGGGCTGGGGGAGACCCAGTACTTC. It specifies CASSSDRGLGETQYF.

This clonotype came up a few times. The rearrangement joins TRBV6-1 to TRBJ1-5; D call uncertain. The length of the CDR3 is 14 residues. In germline, CDR1 is MNHNS, CDR2 SASEGT. V shed 6 bases and J shed 7 bases, with 16 bases lying between them. The CDR3 sequence: CASRPAKSRQPQHF. The CDR3 nucleotides read TGTGCCAGCAGACCTGCCAAGTCTAGGCAGCCCCAGCATTTT.

The chain employs TRBV3-1 and TRBJ1-2, with 9 bases fitting TRBD1. The CDR3 contains 14 residues. CDR1 is LGHDT, CDR2 YNNKEL, per germline (reference sequence). V shed 4 bases and J 4 bases; nucleotides not matched to a gene: 4. In DNA, the CDR3 is TGTGCCAGCAGCCGGACAGGGGCTATCTATGGCTACACCTTC. The encoded protein is CASSRTGAIYGYTF.